These T cell receptor beta chains were read from a single sample in a study of blood T cell repertoires in COVID-19. The method was immunoSEQ multiplex PCR; TCRdb's version includes in-frame clones alone and lacks a portion of them. The sample holds a few hundred thousand clones, over 75% seen once. The sample was PBMCs or T cells enriched from blood (not recorded which). The receptor set was obtained from a man aged 25-40 years who had recovered from COVID-19. CDR3s include the opening cysteine and the closing phenylalanine or tryptophan. The D gene is left open where the match is weak.

CASGTQASQYF,TRBJ2-7,-,TRBV6-5
CASSLDLSGFTGELFF,TRBJ2-2,-,TRBV5-4
CASNVDRTIATQHF,TRBJ1-5,-,TRBV2
CASSPPSGRQYF,TRBJ2-7,-,TRBV7-6
CASSLPGVEANVLTF,TRBJ2-6,-,TRBV13
CASSDTGNNEQFF,TRBJ2-1,-,TRBV7-8
CASSDRDLGNYEQYF,TRBJ2-7,-,TRBV3-1/TRBV3-2
CAWSTDRGTQPQHF,TRBJ1-5,TRBD1,TRBV30
CASSLVAGAPYEQYF,TRBJ2-7,TRBD2,TRBV5-4
CASSQLAITDTQYF,TRBJ2-3,-,TRBV10-1
CASNPRAGARETQYF,TRBJ2-5,-,TRBV5-6
CASSGLLVESTGYYEQYF,TRBJ2-7,-,TRBV18
CASSQTSGRTTGELFF,TRBJ2-2,TRBD2,TRBV18
CASSLGRGRSNGNEQFF,TRBJ2-1,-,TRBV7-6
CASSLAGVENEQYF,TRBJ2-7,TRBD2,TRBV27
CASSVRDYEQYF,TRBJ2-7,-,TRBV25-1
CSSGDRGRGYTF,TRBJ1-2,TRBD1,TRBV29-1
CASRRDRDEETQYF,TRBJ2-5,TRBD1,TRBV2
CASSSGELRSPLHF,TRBJ1-6,-,TRBV9
CASSIRPGSTEAFF,TRBJ1-1,-,TRBV19
CASSESAGGRSSYEQYF,TRBJ2-7,-,TRBV6-1